This T cell receptor (beta chain) comes out of a study of molecular identifiers for immune sequencing clone quantification. TCRdb re-analysed the PCR reads in MiXCR, keeping a single row per CDR3 protein. This table holds tens of thousands of distinct CDR3 sequences, 24% found once. The CDR3 sequence is 14 residues long. Trimming took 6 bases from V and 2 from J, leaving 13 bases between them. Germline V gene sequence: CDR1 SGDLS, CDR2 YYNGEE. This clonotype was counted many times. As yet, its antigen is unknown. Study conclusions and caveats: Among effectors, clones above 20 RNA copies held over 98% of molecules; among naive cells, under 1%. In cases of identical TCR molecules sharing a barcode, highly expanded clone sizes could be underestimated.

The chain recombines TRBV9 with TRBJ2-3; D tentatively fits TRBD1 or TRBD2 (5 bases each). Sequencing was carried out using naive CD8+ T cells from blood, with Jurkat cell RNA spiked in. Subset reported: FACS-sorted CD8+CD4-CCR7+CD45RA+ naive T cells. The source is a human donor in good health. Some libraries in this study had Jurkat cell RNA spiked in. CDR3 DNA sequence: TGTGCCAGCACCCCCGAGGGGCTCACAGATACGCAGTATTTT. Translation: CASTPEGLTDTQYF.